This TCR beta chain was sequenced in a study of T cells after posttransplantation cyclophosphamide. This clone showed up just a few times. The antigen is not known. Sequenced by immunoSEQ multiplex PCR; TCRdb stores in-frame clones only, minus some. This table holds some 11,000 clones, about 2.1% found once. Study outcomes and limitations: Later post-transplant blood repertoires were often dominated by donor CD8+ memory clones. After PTCy, TRB diversity resembled that of CNI/methotrexate controls. Skin or GI-infiltrating T cells shared few TRB sequences with blood.

Germline CDR1 and CDR2: LGHNA and YSLEER. The CDR3 has 14 residues. V was cut by 3 bases and J by 2 bases, with 10 bases left in between. Treatment was busulfan-fludarabine conditioning, a marrow graft, and cyclophosphamide on days +3 and +4. Sequenced material: PBMCs, taken after allogeneic stem cell transplant with posttransplant cyclophosphamide. This receptor was identified in a male patient between 25 and 39 years old who received an allogeneic stem cell transplant from a related donor, was CMV-positive, and had no GVHD. Some T cells could come from the graft donor. This rearrangement joins TRBV4-3 to TRBJ1-1; the D is unclear. As DNA, the CDR3 is TGCGCCAGCAGCCAGAACAGTTACAACACTGAAGCTTTCTTT. Its translation: CASSQNSYNTEAFF.